This T cell receptor (beta chain) was recorded in a study of T cells in Graves' hyperthyroidism and ophthalmopathy. Study-wide results and limits: Blood samples included most of the expanded thyroid clonotypes exceeding 0.001.

V shed 3 bases and J shed 10 bases, with 10 bases lying between them. Germline CDR1 is MNHEY and CDR2 is SMNVEV (reference sequence). There are 13 residues in the CDR3. The TCR beta CDR3 regions underwent amplification using RNA transcripts as the source. Primed by the HTBI set, a first-round RT-PCR was run on the TCR CDR3. TCRdb reprocessed the multiplex PCR reads with MiXCR, giving one entry per CDR3 protein. The top ten clones hold 5.5% to 7.5% of a sample with nearly 600,000 distinct CDR3 sequences, about 14% of them seen once. A patient was excluded if there was uncontrolled infection, other autoimmune disease, pregnancy or lactation. Fresh 10 ml peripheral blood yielded PBMCs. This clonotype has ten or more counts. Its target is unknown.

The rearrangement uses TRBV27 and TRBJ1-6; D unclear. The sample comprised blood. This sequence was found in a woman younger than 45 with Graves' hyperthyroidism that later progressed to Graves' ophthalmopathy. This CDR3 reads CASSLGSSSPLHF. The DNA for the CDR3 is TGTGCCAGCAGTTTGGGCAGTAGCTCACCCCTCCACTTT.